The entry below describes one TCR beta chain. The antigen remains undetermined. Building of the TCR beta libraries involved iRepertoire HTBI primers and Arm-PCR of CDR3 regions. Via MiXCR, TCRdb re-called the multiplex PCR reads, giving one row per CDR3 protein. This sample carries 440,000 or so distinct CDR3 sequences, over 15% of them seen once, and the ten largest clones take about 10%. This entry comes from a study of regulatory T cells in long-lasting Graves disease. The study's findings and limits: Gene preferences differed: TRBV28, TRBJ1-2, TRBJ2-5 in persistent cases.

The CDR3 covers 14 residues. V was shortened by 6 bases and J by 8 bases, with 14 bases between the two germline ends. The germline V gene has CDR1 SGHVS and CDR2 FQNEAQ. Regarding time point: newly diagnosed GD, antithyroid drugs for less than 3 months. Extracted RNA from PBMCs served as the source of the TCR library. The sample was also linked to a second study, of T cells in Graves' hyperthyroidism and ophthalmopathy. From that study: Most thyroid-expanded clonotypes above 0.001 were also found in blood. A 13 V-J signature model discriminated ophthalmopathy versus stable hyperthyroidism.

This sequence was found in a woman in her twenties or thirties with Graves disease. This chain connects TRBV7-8 to TRBJ1-6; D uncertain. The source material was peripheral blood mononuclear cells (PBMCs), sampled at new diagnosis, from a patient treated with antithyroid drugs. CDR3 residues: CASSPRAEDSPLHF. In DNA form, the CDR3 reads TGTGCCAGCAGTCCCCGGGCAGAGGATTCACCCCTCCACTTT.